The 29 T cell receptor beta chains in this list originate from one sample, sequenced in a study of cytomegalovirus exposure and HLA in healthy donors. PCR amplification relied on 60 Vbeta primers (plus 13 Jbeta primers). The data were produced by immunoSEQ multiplex PCR, yet TCRdb's version contains in-frame clones alone and is incomplete. The sample yields tens of thousands of clones, of which the top ten take up 5.5% to 6%. Source material: PBMCs. The source of these receptors is a human donor in good health.

The V gene is TRBV10-1, the J gene TRBJ2-7; tentative D call: TRBD1 (6 bases). The length of the CDR3 is 14 residues. Germline CDR1 and CDR2: WNHNN and SYGVQD (reference sequence). The V end was cut by 8 bases, the J end by 3 bases, with 17 bases between. CDR3 nucleotide sequence: TGCGCCAGCGCCACGTGGGCAGGGGTCTACGAGCAGTACTTC. It specifies CASATWAGVYEQYF.

The chain is built from TRBV30 and TRBJ1-1; D not resolved. Germline CDR1 GTSNPN, CDR2 SVGIG (reference sequence). Trimming stripped 0 bases from V and 11 bases from J, with 10 bases between. This CDR3 is built from 11 residues. The CDR3 is CAWSVESVAFF. CDR3 in DNA: TGTGCCTGGAGTGTAGAATCGGTGGCTTTCTTT. Full variable domain (missing parts from reference TRBV30 and TRBJ1-1): SQTIHQWPATLVQPVGSPLSLECTVEGTSNPNLYWYRQAAGRGLQLLFYSVGIGQISSEVPQNLSASRPQDRQFILSSKKLLLSDSGFYLCAWSVESVAFFGQGTRLTVV.

In the case of this clone: One end of the junction fails to match germline, which may point to a read error. This chain links TRBV5-6 with TRBJ1-3; 10 bases map to TRBD1. CDR3 length: 18 residues. Germline V gene sequence: CDR1 SGHDT, CDR2 YYEEEE. The CDR3 sequence is CASSLTRKWTGGGNNIYF. CDR3 sequence (DNA): TGTGCCAGCAGCTTGACGAGAAAATGGACAGGGGGAGGGAACAACATATATTTT.

This chain connects TRBV18 to TRBJ2-1, with 7 positions matching TRBD1. The V and J ends lost 8 bases and 0 bases, in that order; junction bases with no gene match: 7. Germline assignment: CDR1 KGHSH and CDR2 LQKENI. The CDR3 consists of 15 residues. CDR3 coding DNA: TGTGCCAGCGAGGGACAGCAGAGCTCCTACAATGAGCAGTTCTTC. Its protein is CASEGQQSSYNEQFF. Full variable domain (missing parts from reference TRBV18 and TRBJ2-1): NAGVMQNPRHLVRRRGQEARLRCSPMKGHSHVYWYRQLPEEGLKFMVYLQKENIIDESGMPKERFSAEFPKEGPSILRIQQVVRGDSAAYFCASEGQQSSYNEQFFGPGTRLTVL.

The V gene is TRBV4-1, the J gene TRBJ1-2; 9 bases are shared with TRBD1. J lost 2 bases, V lost 2 bases, and 6 bases had no gene match. Looked up from germline, CDR1 is MGHRA and CDR2 is YSYEKL. This CDR3 has 16 residues. The CDR3 is CASSQLTGGENYGYTF. DNA for the CDR3: TGCGCCAGCAGCCAACTAACAGGGGGCGAAAACTATGGCTACACCTTC.

The J gene is TRBJ2-3, the V gene TRBV18, with 11 bases identical to TRBD2. The CDR3 length is 16 residues. V dropped 8 bases and J dropped 6; count of bases not matched to a gene: 13. The germline V gene encodes CDR1 KGHSH and CDR2 LQKENI. DNA of the CDR3: TGTGCCAGCGGTAAACATCTAGCGGGGGGCTCCGATACGCAGTATTTT. Its protein is CASGKHLAGGSDTQYF.

The rearrangement uses TRBV19 and TRBJ1-2, with D uncertain. CDR1 and CDR2 (germline): LNHDA, SQIVND (reference sequence). The CDR3 has 14 amino acids. V lost 1 base, J lost 4 bases, and 10 bases lay in between. This CDR3 is CASSIGTAVYGYTF. DNA of the CDR3: TGTGCCAGTAGTATAGGTACAGCCGTCTATGGCTACACCTTC.

This chain joins TRBV6-5 and TRBJ1-5; 7 nucleotides match TRBD1. CDR1 is MNHEY and CDR2 is SVGAGI in the germline V gene. This CDR3 comprises 15 residues. The ends lost 10 bases at V and 3 bases at J; junction bases unmatched: 12. The CDR3 here is CAISPDRAINQPQHF. CDR3 sequence (DNA): TGTGCCATCAGCCCCGACAGGGCAATCAATCAGCCCCAGCATTTT.

The chain is built from TRBV9 and TRBJ2-3; no definite D call. Trimming stripped 2 bases from V and 0 bases from J, with 10 bases between. The CDR3 length is 15 residues. Germline CDR1 SGDLS, CDR2 YYNGEE. CDR3 region: CASSVAASSTDTQYF. In nucleotides, the CDR3 is TGTGCCAGCAGCGTCGCAGCGAGTAGCACAGATACGCAGTATTTT. The complete variable domain, with remaining parts taken from reference TRBV9 and TRBJ2-3, reads DSGVTQTPKHLITATGQRVTLRCSPRSGDLSVYWYQQSLDQGLQFLIQYYNGEERAKGNILERFSAQQFPDLHSELNLSSLELGDSALYFCASSVAASSTDTQYFGPGTRLTVL.

The chain combines TRBV2 with TRBJ1-6, with a tentative D call TRBD1 (5 bases). This CDR3 region has 15 residues. From germline, CDR1 is SNHLY and CDR2 FYNNEI. Trimming removed 1 base at V and 8 bases at J, with 12 bases between. CDR3 protein: CASSEEQGVYSPLHF. The CDR3 coding sequence is TGTGCCAGCAGTGAAGAACAAGGGGTATATTCACCCCTCCACTTT.

This chain joins TRBV2 and TRBJ1-3; no definite D call. This CDR3 region has 14 residues. Germline V lookup: CDR1 SNHLY, CDR2 FYNNEI. Trimming removed 8 bases from V and 4 bases from J, with 15 bases in between. The CDR3 bases are TGTGCCAGCGTACGAGGTTCTGGAGGAAACACCATATATTTT. This codes for CASVRGSGGNTIYF.

The J gene is TRBJ1-1, the V gene TRBV5-6; a weak D match, TRBD1 (5 bases). Germline CDR1 and CDR2: SGHDT and YYEEEE. The V end was cut by 2 bases, the J end by 1 base, with 12 bases between. This CDR3 is 15 amino acids long. The CDR3: CASSLWERGNTEAFF. CDR3 DNA sequence: TGTGCCAGCAGCTTATGGGAAAGGGGGAACACTGAAGCTTTCTTT.

The rearrangement joins TRBV18 to TRBJ1-6; 12 nucleotides agree with TRBD1. The germline V gene encodes CDR1 KGHSH and CDR2 LQKENI. The CDR3 is 17 amino acids. V lost 6 bases, J lost 7 bases, and 10 bases stayed unmatched. CDR3 region: CASSLGTGGGGNSPLHF. The CDR3 bases are TGTGCCAGCTCCCTTGGGACAGGGGGCGGAGGAAATTCACCCCTCCACTTT.

The chain joins TRBV19 to TRBJ1-5, with unresolved D. Trimming removed 1 base from V and 2 bases from J, with 9 bases in between. CDR3 size: 15 residues. Germline V gene data show CDR1 as LNHDA and CDR2 as SQIVND (reference sequence). Written as DNA, the CDR3 is TGTGCCAGTAGTATAGTGAGGTTACGCAATCAGCCCCAGCATTTT. Its protein product is CASSIVRLRNQPQHF.

V is TRBV27 and J is TRBJ1-2; maybe TRBD1 (5 bases). V dropped 6 bases and J dropped 3 bases, with 11 bases sitting between them. The CDR3 loop spans 13 amino acids. CDR1 and CDR2 from the germline V gene are MNHEY and SMNVEV (reference sequence). This CDR3 reads CASSPGVYYGYTF. The CDR3 coding sequence is TGTGCCAGCAGCCCGGGGGTATACTATGGCTACACCTTC.

The V gene is TRBV7-9, the J gene TRBJ1-2; 8 bases align to TRBD1. This CDR3 comprises 15 residues. The trim removed 4 bases at V and 3 bases at J, leaving 7 bases unmatched. Germline CDR1 SEHNR, CDR2 FQNEAQ (reference sequence). In DNA, the CDR3 is TGTGCCAGCAGCTCATCAGGGGGCGCGGACTATGGCTACACCTTC. It codes for CASSSSGGADYGYTF.

V and J are TRBV5-1 and TRBJ1-1, with 7 bases identical to TRBD1. The CDR3 length is 18 residues. The germline gives CDR1 SGHRS, CDR2 YFSETQ. V lost 3 bases and J lost 4; bases outside the gene matches: 18. CDR3 nucleotides: TGCGCCAGCAGCTCGGAAGGGGGACAGAATCTCCGGGGCACTGAAGCTTTCTTT. This translates into CASSSEGGQNLRGTEAFF. Drawing the rest from reference TRBV5-1 and TRBJ1-1, the complete variable domain is KAGVTQTPRYLIKTRGQQVTLSCSPISGHRSVSWYQQTPGQGLQFLFEYFSETQRNKGNFPGRFSGRQFSNSRSEMNVSTLELGDSALYLCASSSEGGQNLRGTEAFFGQGTRLTVV.

This chain links TRBV9 with TRBJ2-7, with D possibly being TRBD2 (6 bases). The CDR3 contains 15 residues. The V gene's germline CDR1 is SGDLS and CDR2 YYNGEE. Between the trimmed V and J ends, which lost 0 bases and 3 bases, there was a span of 13 bases. The chain's CDR3 is CASSVGMEGGYEQYF. The DNA for the CDR3 is TGTGCCAGCAGCGTAGGGATGGAGGGTGGCTACGAGCAGTACTTC.

As regards this clone: The same CDR3 is also encoded by other DNA sequences in this sample. The chain uses TRBV7-9 and TRBJ2-3; weak D call: TRBD1 (6 bases). CDR1 SEHNR and CDR2 FQNEAQ come from the germline V gene (reference sequence). CDR3 length: 16 residues. Between the trimmed V and J ends, which lost 7 bases and 3 bases, there was a span of 20 bases. The CDR3 DNA reads as TGTGCCAGCACACTCAAAGGGGGAATTCTGACAGATACGCAGTATTTT. Translated, it gives CASTLKGGILTDTQYF.

The chain couples TRBV7-6 to TRBJ1-4; tentatively, D is TRBD1 (5 bases). V was trimmed by 5 bases and J by 12 bases, leaving 19 bases between them. This CDR3 has 14 amino acids. Germline V gives CDR1 SGHVS, CDR2 FNYEAQ. The chain's CDR3 is CASSPDSVREELFF. The CDR3 region has the DNA TGTGCCAGCAGCCCTGACAGTGTTCGCGAAGAACTGTTTTTT.

The chain has TRBV19 and TRBJ2-7, with 7 positions matching TRBD1. Germline V gene data show CDR1 as LNHDA and CDR2 as SQIVND (reference sequence). This CDR3 comprises 12 residues. V was pared by 5 bases and J by 6 bases, with 4 bases of the junction left unmatched. CDR3 bases: TGTGCCAGTAGTTCCAGACAGGGCGAGCAGTACTTC. Amino acids: CASSSRQGEQYF.

The chain carries TRBV18 and TRBJ1-2; TRBD1 might be the D (6 bases). Deletions cut 2 bases from V and 4 bases from J, with 8 bases between. The CDR3 length is 13 residues. Germline-derived CDR1 and CDR2 are KGHSH and LQKENI. The CDR3 DNA reads TGTGCCAGCTCACCATTGGACAGCTATGGCTACACCTTC. Residues: CASSPLDSYGYTF. Together with reference TRBV18 and TRBJ1-2, the CDR3 gives the full variable domain: NAGVMQNPRHLVRRRGQEARLRCSPMKGHSHVYWYRQLPEEGLKFMVYLQKENIIDESGMPKERFSAEFPKEGPSILRIQQVVRGDSAAYFCASSPLDSYGYTFGSGTRLTVV.

The chain employs TRBV5-6 and TRBJ2-7; 10 nucleotides align to TRBD2. The CDR3 consists of 16 residues. CDR1 SGHDT and CDR2 YYEEEE come from the germline V gene. J was trimmed by 7 bases and V by 0 bases; bases with no gene match: 10. As DNA, the CDR3 is TGTGCCAGCAGCTTGGCCAGCGGGGGGGCAGTGGGGGAGCAGTACTTC. Protein sequence: CASSLASGGAVGEQYF.

This rearrangement joins TRBV4-2 to TRBJ2-5; D may be TRBD2 (6 bases). The end of the DNA fits TRBJ2-7 better, so the J call may be wrong. There are 15 residues in the CDR3. Germline CDR1 reads LGHNA; CDR2 reads YNFKEQ. The DNA for the CDR3 is TGTGCCAGCAGCCAAGATGAGCGGGCCTCCTACGAGCAGTACTTC. Its translation: CASSQDERASYEQYF.

CDR3 sequence reads: CASSLGQANQPQHF. The CDR3 DNA sequence: TGTGCCAGCAGCTTAGGCCAAGCCAATCAGCCCCAGCATTTT. The chain couples TRBV13 to TRBJ1-5; the D is unclear. Trimming took off 0 bases at V and 3 bases at J, with 6 bases between the two ends. The CDR3 is 14 residues long. In germline, CDR1 is PRHDT, CDR2 FYEKMQ (reference sequence).

The rearrangement uses TRBV7-3 and TRBJ1-1; D perhaps matches TRBD1 (5 bases). Germline CDR1 SGHTA, CDR2 FQGTGA. Trimming removed 3 bases at V and 3 bases at J, with 8 bases between. The CDR3 has 13 amino acids. For the CDR3, the DNA is TGTGCCAGCAGCTTCGGGGGGTACACTGAAGCTTTCTTT. Its protein product is CASSFGGYTEAFF.

The rearrangement links TRBV7-6 to TRBJ1-1; possible D gene TRBD1, 6 bases. CDR3 length: 15 amino acids. V was cut by 5 bases and J by 2 bases, with 15 bases left in between. CDR1 is SGHVS and CDR2 is FNYEAQ in the germline V gene. In DNA form, the CDR3 reads TGTGCCAGCAGCGCCGAGACAGGAATAAACACTGAAGCTTTCTTT. Its translation: CASSAETGINTEAFF.

This chain uses TRBV19 with TRBJ2-5; TRBD2 aligns across 11 bases. The J call may be faulty, since TRBJ2-7 better matches the DNA end. This CDR3 is built from 16 residues. Germline V CDR1 and CDR2: LNHDA, SQIVND (reference sequence). CDR3 nucleotides: TGTGCCAGTAGTCCAGGACTAGCGGGTATCTCCTACGAGCAGTACTTC. This translates into CASSPGLAGISYEQYF.

The rearrangement joins TRBV14 to TRBJ2-3, with D perhaps TRBD1 (5 bases). The V end was cut by 2 bases, the J end by 3 bases, with 18 bases between. The CDR3 totals 17 residues. The germline V gene encodes CDR1 SGHDN and CDR2 FVKESK. The CDR3: CASSQQDGASLTDTQYF. Written as DNA, the CDR3 is TGTGCCAGCAGCCAACAGGATGGGGCTTCGTTGACAGATACGCAGTATTTT.